This T cell receptor (beta chain) was identified in a study of cytomegalovirus exposure and HLA in healthy donors. A multiplex PCR was run with 60 Vbeta primers and 13 Jbeta primers. Some clones are missing from TCRdb's copy, which holds only in-frame ones; the method was immunoSEQ multiplex PCR. The table includes more than 100,000 clones, about 74% detected once. As regards this clone: Its antigen is as yet unknown.

Overall study results and limits: Apparent HLA restriction characterized most CMV-associated TCR beta chains in a later analysis.

Healthy bone marrow donors made up the cohort. Sequenced sample: PBMCs. The receptor was derived from a woman aged 45-60 years in good health and CMV-seropositive.

CDR3 protein: CASSLGGTGANVLTF. The CDR3 nucleotides are TGCGCCAGCAGCTTGGGAGGCACTGGGGCCAACGTCCTGACTTTC. This chain links TRBV5-1 with TRBJ2-6; D unclear. The CDR3 has 15 residues. Germline V gives CDR1 SGHRS, CDR2 YFSETQ. The V end lost 0 bases, the J end lost 2 bases, and 6 bases lay between the germline ends.